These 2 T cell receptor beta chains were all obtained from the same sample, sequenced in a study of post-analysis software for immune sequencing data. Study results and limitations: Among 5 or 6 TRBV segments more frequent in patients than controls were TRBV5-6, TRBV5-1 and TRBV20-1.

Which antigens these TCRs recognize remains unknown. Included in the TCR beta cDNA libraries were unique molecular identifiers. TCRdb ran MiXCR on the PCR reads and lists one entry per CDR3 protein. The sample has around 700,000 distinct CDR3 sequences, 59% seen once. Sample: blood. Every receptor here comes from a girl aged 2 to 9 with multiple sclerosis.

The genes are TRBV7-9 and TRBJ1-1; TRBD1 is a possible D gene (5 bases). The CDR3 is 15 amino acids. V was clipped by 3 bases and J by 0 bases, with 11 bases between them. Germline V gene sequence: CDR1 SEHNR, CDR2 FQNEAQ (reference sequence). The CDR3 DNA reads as TGTGCCAGCAGCTTCCCCCCAGGGTTGAACACTGAAGCTTTCTTT. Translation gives CASSFPPGLNTEAFF.

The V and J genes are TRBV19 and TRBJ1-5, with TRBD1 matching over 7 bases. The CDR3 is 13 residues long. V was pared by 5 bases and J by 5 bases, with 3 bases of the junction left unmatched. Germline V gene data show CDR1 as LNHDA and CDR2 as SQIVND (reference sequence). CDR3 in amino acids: CASSAGTDQPQHF. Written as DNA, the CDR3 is TGTGCCAGTAGTGCCGGGACAGATCAGCCCCAGCATTTT.